This T cell receptor beta chain was documented in a study of T cell changes during pregnancy in multiple sclerosis (dated by TCRdb to the late 2010s). General notes on the study: In women with multiple sclerosis, the researchers looked at how the T cell repertoire shifted as pregnancy progressed.

The library relied on the immunoSEQ multiplex PCR assay. TCRdb obtained this table from immuneACCESS and retained in-frame rearrangements with V and J assigned. These tables miss some clones; where compared with another copy, unresolved V genes account for less than half of the shortfall, and the remainder is unexplained. This sample comprises just under 65,000 clones, about 90% of them detected only once. The ten top clones hold about 2% of the sample. About this clone itself: The specificity of this receptor is unknown. Within one base of it there is no much larger clone, and no base qualities were kept.

Taken from the germline V gene, the CDR1 and CDR2 loops are MDHEN and SYDVKM. The CDR3 measures 16 amino acids from cysteine to phenylalanine. Only CDR3 DNA remains: 48 bases, in frame from the first base. V is cut back by 2 bases and J by 3 bases, with 10 bases in the junction unmatched. This clonotype was obtained from a female donor in good health, enrolled as a control in a pregnancy study. The specimen was peripheral blood, collected in the second trimester of pregnancy. Recombination joined TRBV28 with TRBJ2-7; TRBD1 matches 7 bases in the middle. CDR3 protein: CASSLGPRQGYYEQYF. The DNA sequence reads TGTGCCAGCAGTTTAGGACCCCGACAGGGTTACTACGAGCAGTACTTC.